This T cell receptor (beta chain) originates from a study of OX40 agonist ivuxolimab in advanced cancers. Study overall: Patients received ivuxolimab, an intravenous treatment, every 2 weeks at 0.01 to 10 mg/kg.

This CDR3 spans 17 amino acids. Unmatched junction bases numbered 17, after V lost 2 bases and J lost 7 bases. CDR1 SGHRS and CDR2 YFSETQ come from the germline V gene. As for this clone: The antigen remains unidentified.

Sequencing used immunoSEQ multiplex PCR; TCRdb keeps in-frame clones, though not all of them. Of about 100,000 clones in the sample, around 89% were seen once. Points from the study as a whole: At doses 0.1 to 3.0 mg/kg, CD4+ and CD8+ clones expanded. Patients who responded partially at 0.1-3.0 mg/kg showed clonal expansion ranking among the lowest. Specificity for antigen went undetermined in the expanded peripheral T cells.

The sequence came from an adult with an advanced solid tumor such as melanoma, head and neck, liver or kidney cancer. Sequencing was performed on CD4+ or CD8+ T cells sorted from blood, taken in a trial of the OX40 agonist ivuxolimab. This rearrangement joins TRBV5-1 to TRBJ2-5; 7 nucleotides align to TRBD1. CDR3 coding DNA: TGCGCCAGCAGCTTCCTCGGAGGTAGGGGGCTTACAGGGACCCAGTACTTC. Protein sequence: CASSFLGGRGLTGTQYF.